Given below is one T cell receptor beta chain in context. This record belongs to a study of blood T cell repertoires in COVID-19. Seattle cases were enrolled at active infection and followed longitudinally. The V end lost 5 bases, the J end lost 0 bases, and 11 bases lay between the germline ends. This CDR3 spans 14 amino acids. In the original analysis: Reference gene primer amplification gave estimated nucleated cell counts. Libraries were prepared by immunoSEQ multiplex PCR; TCRdb keeps only in-frame clonotypes and omits some of them. The V and J calls and clone size were taken over from that table, and D and trimming were inferred from the DNA. The top ten hold 1.8% of the sample, which has roughly 300,000 clones, 85% to 90% seen once.

The sequenced sample consisted of peripheral blood. V and J are TRBV5-3 and TRBJ1-2; the D gene is possibly TRBD1 (6 bases). TRBV5-3 is an open reading frame, and its role is uncertain. This clonotype originated in a woman aged 30 to 39 with COVID-19, enrolled during active disease. Here the CDR3 reads CARSVDSSNYGYTF. The CDR3 DNA follows: TGTGCCAGAAGTGTGGACAGCTCTAACTATGGCTACACCTTC.